The T cell receptor beta chain described here comes from a study of monozygotic twins with cystic fibrosis. This clone was picked up a small number of times. Profiling relied on immunoSEQ multiplex PCR, and the TCRdb table lists in-frame clones only, not all of them. This table has tens of thousands of clones, nearly 85% appearing once. The germline V gene has CDR1 LNHDA and CDR2 SQIVND (reference sequence). The ends were cut back, 3 bases at V and 6 bases at J, with 9 bases in the middle. The CDR3 has 12 amino acids. The source material was blood. V and J are TRBV19 and TRBJ2-7; possibly TRBD1 or TRBD2 for D (6 bases each). This receptor was identified in a girl aged 2 to 9 with cystic fibrosis. The CDR3, as DNA: TGTGCCAGTAGTATCTGGGGGGCCGAGCAGTACTTC. It encodes CASSIWGAEQYF.